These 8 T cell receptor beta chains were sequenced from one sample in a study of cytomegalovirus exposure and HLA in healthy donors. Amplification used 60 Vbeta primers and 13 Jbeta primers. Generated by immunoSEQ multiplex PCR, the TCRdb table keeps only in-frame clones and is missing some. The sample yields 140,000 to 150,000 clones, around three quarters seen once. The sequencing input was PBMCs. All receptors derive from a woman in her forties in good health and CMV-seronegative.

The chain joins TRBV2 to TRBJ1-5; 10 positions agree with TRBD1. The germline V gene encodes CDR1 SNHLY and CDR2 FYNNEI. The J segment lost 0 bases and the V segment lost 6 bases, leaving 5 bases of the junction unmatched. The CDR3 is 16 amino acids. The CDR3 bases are TGTGCCAGCAGGACCGGGACAGGGGTTAGCAATCAGCCCCAGCATTTT. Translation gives CASRTGTGVSNQPQHF.

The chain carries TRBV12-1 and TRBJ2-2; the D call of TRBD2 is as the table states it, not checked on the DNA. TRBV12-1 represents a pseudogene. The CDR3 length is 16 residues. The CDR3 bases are TGTGCCAGCAGCCTACGACTAGCGGGGGGCCCCGGGGAGCTGTTTTTT. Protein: CASSLRLAGGPGELFF.

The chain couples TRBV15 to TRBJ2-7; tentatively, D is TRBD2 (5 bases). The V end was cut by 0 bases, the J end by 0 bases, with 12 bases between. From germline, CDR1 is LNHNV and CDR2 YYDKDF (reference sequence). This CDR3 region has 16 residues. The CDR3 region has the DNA TGTGCCACCAGCAGAGATTATGGGAGAAGCTCCTACGAGCAGTACTTC. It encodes CATSRDYGRSSYEQYF.

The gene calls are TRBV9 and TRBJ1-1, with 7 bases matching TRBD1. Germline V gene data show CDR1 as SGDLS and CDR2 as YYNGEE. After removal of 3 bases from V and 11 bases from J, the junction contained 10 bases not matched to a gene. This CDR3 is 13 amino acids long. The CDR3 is CASSGKQGFSAFF. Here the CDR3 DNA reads TGTGCCAGCAGCGGAAAACAGGGGTTCAGTGCTTTCTTT.

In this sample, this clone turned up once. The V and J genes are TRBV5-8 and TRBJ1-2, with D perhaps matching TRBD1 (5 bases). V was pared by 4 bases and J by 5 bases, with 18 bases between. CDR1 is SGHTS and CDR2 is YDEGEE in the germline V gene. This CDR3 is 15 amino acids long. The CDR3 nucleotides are TGTGCCAGCAGCCTCCTCCCAGGGACTGGTTATGGCTACACCTTC. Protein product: CASSLLPGTGYGYTF.

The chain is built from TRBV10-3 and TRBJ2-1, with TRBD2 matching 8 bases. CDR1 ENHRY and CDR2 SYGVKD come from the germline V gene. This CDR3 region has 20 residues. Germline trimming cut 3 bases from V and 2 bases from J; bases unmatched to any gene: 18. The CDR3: CAISEGGRVGSSGPYNEQFF. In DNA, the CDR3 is TGTGCCATCAGTGAAGGGGGAAGAGTTGGGTCTAGCGGGCCCTACAATGAGCAGTTCTTC.

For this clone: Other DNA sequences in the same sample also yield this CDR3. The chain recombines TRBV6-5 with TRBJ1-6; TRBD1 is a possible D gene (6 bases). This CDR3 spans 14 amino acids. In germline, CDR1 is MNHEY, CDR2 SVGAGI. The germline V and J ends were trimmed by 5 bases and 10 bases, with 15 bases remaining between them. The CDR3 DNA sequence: TGTGCCAGCAGTCTTGACAGGTTGAGCTCACCCCTCCACTTT. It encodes CASSLDRLSSPLHF.

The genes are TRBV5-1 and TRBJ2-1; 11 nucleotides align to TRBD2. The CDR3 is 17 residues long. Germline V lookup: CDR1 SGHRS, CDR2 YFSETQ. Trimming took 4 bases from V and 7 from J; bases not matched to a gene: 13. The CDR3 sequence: CASSPREHSGGANEQFF. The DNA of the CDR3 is TGCGCCAGCAGCCCCCGTGAACATAGCGGGGGGGCGAATGAGCAGTTCTTC.